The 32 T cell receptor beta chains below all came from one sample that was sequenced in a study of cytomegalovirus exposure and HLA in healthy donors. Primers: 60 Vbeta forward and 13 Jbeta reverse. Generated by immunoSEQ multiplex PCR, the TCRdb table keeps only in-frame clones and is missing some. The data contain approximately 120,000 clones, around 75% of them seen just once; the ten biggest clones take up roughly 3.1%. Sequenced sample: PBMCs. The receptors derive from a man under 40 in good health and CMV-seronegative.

The CDR3 spells CASSAGTVNTGELFF. The CDR3 DNA follows: TGTGCCAGCAGCGCGGGGACTGTGAACACCGGGGAGCTGTTTTTT. The rearrangement links TRBV7-3 to TRBJ2-2; possible D gene TRBD2, 6 bases. This CDR3 has 15 amino acids. Germline-derived CDR1 and CDR2 are SGHTA and FQGTGA. Trimming took off 5 bases at V and 1 base at J, with 11 bases between the two ends.

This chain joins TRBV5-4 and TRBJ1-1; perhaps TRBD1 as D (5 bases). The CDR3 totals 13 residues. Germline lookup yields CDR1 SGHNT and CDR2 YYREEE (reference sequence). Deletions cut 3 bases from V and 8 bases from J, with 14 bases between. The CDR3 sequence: CASSWGGVGEAFF. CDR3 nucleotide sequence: TGTGCCAGCAGCTGGGGGGGGGTAGGCGAAGCTTTCTTT.

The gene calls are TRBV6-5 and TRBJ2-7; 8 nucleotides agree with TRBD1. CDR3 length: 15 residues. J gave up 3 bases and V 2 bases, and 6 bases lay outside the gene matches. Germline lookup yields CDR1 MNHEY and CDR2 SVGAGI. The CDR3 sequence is CASSYTGTGDYEQYF. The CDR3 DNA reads TGTGCCAGCAGTTACACCGGGACAGGCGACTACGAGCAGTACTTC.

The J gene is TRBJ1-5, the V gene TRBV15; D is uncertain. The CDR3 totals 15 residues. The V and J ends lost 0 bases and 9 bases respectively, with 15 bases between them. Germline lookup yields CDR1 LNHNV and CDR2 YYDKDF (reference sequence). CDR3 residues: CATSRDRAGVWPQHF. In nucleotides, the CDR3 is TGTGCCACCAGCAGAGATCGGGCGGGAGTTTGGCCCCAGCATTTT.

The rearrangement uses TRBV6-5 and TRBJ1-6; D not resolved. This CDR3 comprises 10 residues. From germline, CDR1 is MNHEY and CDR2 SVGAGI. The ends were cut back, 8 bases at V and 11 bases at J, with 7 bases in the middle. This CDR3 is CASVFTPLHF. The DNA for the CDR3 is TGTGCCAGCGTTTTTACACCCCTCCACTTT.

CDR3 loop: CASSPRTGGEPQHF. CDR3 nucleotide sequence: TGTGCCAGCAGCCCGCGGACAGGGGGCGAGCCCCAGCATTTT. This sequence joins TRBV5-5 and TRBJ1-5, with 11 nucleotides matching TRBD1. Germline CDR1 SGHKS, CDR2 YYEKEE (reference sequence). There are 14 residues in the CDR3. The V segment lost 4 bases and the J segment 8 bases; nucleotides outside the gene matches: 5. Complete variable domain (other parts from reference TRBV5-5 and TRBJ1-5): DAGVTQSPTHLIKTRGQQVTLRCSPISGHKSVSWYQQVLGQGPQFIFQYYEKEERGRGNFPDRFSARQFPNYSSELNVNALLLGDSALYLCASSPRTGGEPQHFGDGTRLSIL.

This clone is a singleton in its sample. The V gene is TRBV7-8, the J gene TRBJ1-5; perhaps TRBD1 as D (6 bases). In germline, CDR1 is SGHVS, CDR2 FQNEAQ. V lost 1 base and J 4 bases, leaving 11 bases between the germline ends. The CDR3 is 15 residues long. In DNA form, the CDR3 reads TGTGCCAGCAGCTTAGGTGGGGGCAGGAATCAGCCCCAGCATTTT. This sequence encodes CASSLGGGRNQPQHF.

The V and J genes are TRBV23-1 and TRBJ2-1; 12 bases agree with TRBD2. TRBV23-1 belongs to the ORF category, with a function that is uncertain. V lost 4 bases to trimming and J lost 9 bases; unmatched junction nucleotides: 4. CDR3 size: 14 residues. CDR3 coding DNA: TGCGCCAGCAGTCCTCCGACTAGCGGGAGTGAGCAGTTCTTC. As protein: CASSPPTSGSEQFF.

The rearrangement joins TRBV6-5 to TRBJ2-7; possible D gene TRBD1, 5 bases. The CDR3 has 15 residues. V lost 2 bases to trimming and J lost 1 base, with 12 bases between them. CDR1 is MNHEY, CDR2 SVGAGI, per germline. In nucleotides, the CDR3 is TGTGCCAGCAGTTACGCGGCGGCAGGGTCCTACGAGCAGTACTTC. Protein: CASSYAAAGSYEQYF.

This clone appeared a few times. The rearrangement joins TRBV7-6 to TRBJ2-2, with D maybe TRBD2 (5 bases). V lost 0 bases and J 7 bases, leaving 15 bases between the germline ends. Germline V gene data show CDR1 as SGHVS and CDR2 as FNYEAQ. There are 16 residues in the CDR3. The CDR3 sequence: CASSLAPTRTGGELFF. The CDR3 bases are TGTGCCAGCAGCTTAGCTCCTACAAGGACTGGCGGGGAGCTGTTTTTT.

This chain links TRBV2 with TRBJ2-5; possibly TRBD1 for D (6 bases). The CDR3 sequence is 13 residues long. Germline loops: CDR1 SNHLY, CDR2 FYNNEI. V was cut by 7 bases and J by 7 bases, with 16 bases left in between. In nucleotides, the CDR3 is TGTGCCAGCACAGGGGCCACGGGTGGGACCCAGTACTTC. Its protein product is CASTGATGGTQYF.

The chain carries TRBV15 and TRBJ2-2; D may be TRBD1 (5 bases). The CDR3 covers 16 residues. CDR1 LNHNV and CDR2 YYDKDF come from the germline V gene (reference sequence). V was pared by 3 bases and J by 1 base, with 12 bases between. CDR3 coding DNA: TGTGCCACCAGCAGCCAGGGATCAGGGAACACCGGGGAGCTGTTTTTT. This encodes CATSSQGSGNTGELFF.

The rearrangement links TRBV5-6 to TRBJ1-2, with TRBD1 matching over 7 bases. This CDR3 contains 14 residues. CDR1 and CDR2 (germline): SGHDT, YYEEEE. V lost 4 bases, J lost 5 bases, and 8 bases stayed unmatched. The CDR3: CASSPGGQIYGYTF. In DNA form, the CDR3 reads TGTGCCAGCAGCCCCGGGGGACAGATTTATGGCTACACCTTC.

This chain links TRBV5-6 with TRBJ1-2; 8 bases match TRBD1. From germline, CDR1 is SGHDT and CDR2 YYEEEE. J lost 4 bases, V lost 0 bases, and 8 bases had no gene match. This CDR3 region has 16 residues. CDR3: CASSLAFGQGAYGYTF. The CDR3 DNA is TGTGCCAGCAGCTTGGCGTTCGGACAGGGCGCCTATGGCTACACCTTC.

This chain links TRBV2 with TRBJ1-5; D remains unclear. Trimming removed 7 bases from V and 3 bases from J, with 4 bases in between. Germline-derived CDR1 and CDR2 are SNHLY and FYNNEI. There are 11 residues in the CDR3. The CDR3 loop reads CASNFNQPQHF. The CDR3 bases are TGTGCCAGCAACTTCAATCAGCCCCAGCATTTT. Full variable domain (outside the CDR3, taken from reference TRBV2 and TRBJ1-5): EPEVTQTPSHQVTQMGQEVILRCVPISNHLYFYWYRQILGQKVEFLVSFYNNEISEKSEIFDDQFSVERPDGSNFTLKIRSTKLEDSAMYFCASNFNQPQHFGDGTRLSIL.

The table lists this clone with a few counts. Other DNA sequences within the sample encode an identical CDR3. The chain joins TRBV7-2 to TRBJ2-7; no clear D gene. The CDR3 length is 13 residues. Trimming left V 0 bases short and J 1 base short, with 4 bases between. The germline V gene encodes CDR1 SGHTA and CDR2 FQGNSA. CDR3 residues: CASSLARSYEQYF. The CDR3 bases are TGTGCCAGCAGCTTAGCCAGATCCTACGAGCAGTACTTC.

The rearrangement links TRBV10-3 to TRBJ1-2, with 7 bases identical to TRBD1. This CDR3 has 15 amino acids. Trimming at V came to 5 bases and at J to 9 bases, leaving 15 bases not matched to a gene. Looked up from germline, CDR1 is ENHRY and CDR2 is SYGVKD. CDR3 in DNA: TGTGCCATCAGTCTAGGGGGCTCGGGGCCCAAGAGCTACACCTTC. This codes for CAISLGGSGPKSYTF.

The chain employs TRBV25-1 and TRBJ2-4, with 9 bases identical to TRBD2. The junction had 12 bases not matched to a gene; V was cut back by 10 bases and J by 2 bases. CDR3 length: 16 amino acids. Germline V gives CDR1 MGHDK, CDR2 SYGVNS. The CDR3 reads CAMPPSSGMTKNIQYF. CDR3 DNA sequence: TGTGCCATGCCCCCCTCTAGCGGGATGACCAAAAACATTCAGTACTTC.

The CDR3 DNA sequence: TGTGCCAGCAGCCAAGAGTACCAGGGGGCGTATCAGCCCCAGCATTTT. It codes for CASSQEYQGAYQPQHF. This chain joins TRBV4-2 and TRBJ1-5; 8 positions agree with TRBD1. CDR1 is LGHNA and CDR2 is YNFKEQ in the germline V gene. After removal of 0 bases from V and 5 bases from J, the junction contained 6 bases not matched to a gene. CDR3 length: 16 residues.

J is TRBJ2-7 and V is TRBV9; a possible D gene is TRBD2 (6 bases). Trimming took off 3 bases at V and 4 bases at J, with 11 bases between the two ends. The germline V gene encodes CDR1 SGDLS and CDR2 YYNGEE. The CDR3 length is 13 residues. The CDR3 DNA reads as TGTGCCAGCAGCGGCCTGGGGGGTTACGAGCAGTACTTC. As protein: CASSGLGGYEQYF.

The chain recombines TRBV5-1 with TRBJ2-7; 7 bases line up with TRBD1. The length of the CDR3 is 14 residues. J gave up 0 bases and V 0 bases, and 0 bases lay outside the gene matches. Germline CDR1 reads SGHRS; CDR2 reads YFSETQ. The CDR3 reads CASSLGDSSYEQYF. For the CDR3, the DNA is TGCGCCAGCAGCTTGGGGGACAGCTCCTACGAGCAGTACTTC.

The CDR3 sequence: CATSFRTDTQYF. The CDR3 region has the DNA TGTGCCACCTCCTTCCGCACAGATACGCAGTATTTT. The chain links TRBV15 to TRBJ2-3; D remains unclear. This CDR3 has 12 amino acids. The germline CDR1 and CDR2 sequences are LNHNV and YYDKDF (reference sequence). Trimming took 8 bases from V and 1 from J, leaving 7 bases between them.

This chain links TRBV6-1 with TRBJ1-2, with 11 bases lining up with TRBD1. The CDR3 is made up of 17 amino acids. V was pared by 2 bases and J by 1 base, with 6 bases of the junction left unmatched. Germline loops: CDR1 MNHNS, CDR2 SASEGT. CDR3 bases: TGTGCCAGCAGTGAATATGGACAGGGGGCATTTAACTATGGCTACACCTTC. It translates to CASSEYGQGAFNYGYTF.

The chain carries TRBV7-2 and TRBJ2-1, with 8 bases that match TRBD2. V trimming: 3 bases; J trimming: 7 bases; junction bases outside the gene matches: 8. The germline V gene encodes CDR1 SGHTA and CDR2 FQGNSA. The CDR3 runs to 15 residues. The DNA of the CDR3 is TGTGCCAGCAGCTTGGCGGCGGGAGGTTTAAATGAGCAGTTCTTC. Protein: CASSLAAGGLNEQFF. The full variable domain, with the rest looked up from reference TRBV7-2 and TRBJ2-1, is GAGVSQSPSNKVTEKGKDVELRCDPISGHTALYWYRQSLGQGLEFLIYFQGNSAPDKSGLPSDRFSAERTGGSVSTLTIQRTQQEDSAVYLCASSLAAGGLNEQFFGPGTRLTVL.

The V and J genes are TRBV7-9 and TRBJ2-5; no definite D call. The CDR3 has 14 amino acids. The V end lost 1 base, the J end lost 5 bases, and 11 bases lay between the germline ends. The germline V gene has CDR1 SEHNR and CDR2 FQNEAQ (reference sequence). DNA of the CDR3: TGTGCCAGCAGCTTAGAGGTTTCCAGGGAGACCCAGTACTTC. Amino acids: CASSLEVSRETQYF.

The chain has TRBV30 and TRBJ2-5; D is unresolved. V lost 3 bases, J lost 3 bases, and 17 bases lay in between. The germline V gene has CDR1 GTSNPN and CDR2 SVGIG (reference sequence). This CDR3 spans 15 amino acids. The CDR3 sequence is CAWRSERESEETQYF. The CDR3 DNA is TGTGCCTGGAGGTCTGAGCGAGAATCCGAAGAGACCCAGTACTTC.

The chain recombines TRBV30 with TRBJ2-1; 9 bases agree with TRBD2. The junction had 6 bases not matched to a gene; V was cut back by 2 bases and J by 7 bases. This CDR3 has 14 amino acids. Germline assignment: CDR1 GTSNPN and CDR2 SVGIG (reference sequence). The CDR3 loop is CAWSSRGGGNEQFF. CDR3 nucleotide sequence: TGTGCCTGGAGTTCGCGGGGGGGCGGGAATGAGCAGTTCTTC.

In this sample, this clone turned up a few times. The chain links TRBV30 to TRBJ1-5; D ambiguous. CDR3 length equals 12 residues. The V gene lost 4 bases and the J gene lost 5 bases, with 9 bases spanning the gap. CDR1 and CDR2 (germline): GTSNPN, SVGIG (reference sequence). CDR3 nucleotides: TGTGCCTGGACAGTCCCATATCAGCCCCAGCATTTT. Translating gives CAWTVPYQPQHF.

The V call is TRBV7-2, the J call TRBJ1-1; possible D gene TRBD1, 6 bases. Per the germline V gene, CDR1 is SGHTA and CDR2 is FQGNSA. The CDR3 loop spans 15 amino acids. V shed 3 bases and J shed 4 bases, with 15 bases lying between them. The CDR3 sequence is CASSFKGGEGTEAFF. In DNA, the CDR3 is TGTGCCAGCAGCTTTAAAGGGGGAGAAGGCACTGAAGCTTTCTTT.

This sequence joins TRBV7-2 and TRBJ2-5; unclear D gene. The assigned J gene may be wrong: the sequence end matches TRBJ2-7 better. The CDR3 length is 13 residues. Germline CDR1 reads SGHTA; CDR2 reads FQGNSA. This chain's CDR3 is CASSLPNSYEQYF. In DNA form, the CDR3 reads TGTGCCAGCAGCTTACCTAACTCCTACGAGCAGTACTTC.

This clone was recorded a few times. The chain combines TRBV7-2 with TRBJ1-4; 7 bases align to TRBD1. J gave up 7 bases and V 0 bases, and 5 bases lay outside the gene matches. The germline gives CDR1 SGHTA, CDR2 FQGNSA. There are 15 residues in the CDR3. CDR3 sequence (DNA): TGTGCCAGCAGCTTAGCAAACAGGGGAGGTGAAAAACTGTTTTTT. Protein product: CASSLANRGGEKLFF. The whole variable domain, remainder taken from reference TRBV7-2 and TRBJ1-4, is GAGVSQSPSNKVTEKGKDVELRCDPISGHTALYWYRQSLGQGLEFLIYFQGNSAPDKSGLPSDRFSAERTGGSVSTLTIQRTQQEDSAVYLCASSLANRGGEKLFFGSGTQLSVL.

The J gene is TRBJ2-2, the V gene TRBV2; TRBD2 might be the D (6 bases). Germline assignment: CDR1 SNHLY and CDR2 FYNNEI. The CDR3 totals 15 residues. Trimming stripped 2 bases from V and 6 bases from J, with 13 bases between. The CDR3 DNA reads TGTGCCAGCAGTGAATGGGAACTAGCCTCCGGGGAGCTGTTTTTT. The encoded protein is CASSEWELASGELFF.